The T cell receptor beta chain described here comes from a study of CD8 T cells in ankylosing spondylitis. Notes on this clonotype: Its antigen remains unknown.

General study results and limits: There was reportedly significant enrichment of clones that were disease-linked in matched ankylosing spondylitis synovial fluid. Seemingly distinctive of ankylosing spondylitis blood was a TCR beta motif formed by eight highly homologous variants.

Preparation of TCR beta libraries was done by quantitative 5'-RACE with molecular barcodes. TCRdb re-analysed the 5' RACE reads in MiXCR, keeping a single row per CDR3 protein. The data contain about 840,000 distinct CDR3 sequences, about an eighth of them singletons. The TCR originated in a male donor with ankylosing spondylitis. The sequenced sample consisted of blood, either unsorted or a sorted T cell fraction (not recorded which).

Here the CDR3 DNA reads TGTGCCATCAGTGAGCAGCGTCACTATGGCTACACCTTC. Translating gives CAISEQRHYGYTF. This rearrangement joins TRBV10-3 to TRBJ1-2; D is undetermined. This CDR3 region has 13 residues. V was pared by 2 bases and J by 3 bases, with 7 bases between. Germline values: CDR1 ENHRY, CDR2 SYGVKD.